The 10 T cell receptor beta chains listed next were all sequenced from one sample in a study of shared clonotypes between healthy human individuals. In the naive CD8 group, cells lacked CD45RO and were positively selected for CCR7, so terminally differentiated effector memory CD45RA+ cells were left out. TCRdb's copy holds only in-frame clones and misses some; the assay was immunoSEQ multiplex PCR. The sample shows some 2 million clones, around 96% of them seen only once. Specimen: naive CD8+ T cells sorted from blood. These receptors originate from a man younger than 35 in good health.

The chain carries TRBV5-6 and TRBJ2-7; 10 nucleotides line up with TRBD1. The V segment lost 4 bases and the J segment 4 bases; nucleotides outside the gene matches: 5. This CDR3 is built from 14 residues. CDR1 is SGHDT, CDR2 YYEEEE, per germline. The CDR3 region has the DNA TGTGCCAGCAGCGGGGGGACAGGGGCTTACGAGCAGTACTTC. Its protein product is CASSGGTGAYEQYF.

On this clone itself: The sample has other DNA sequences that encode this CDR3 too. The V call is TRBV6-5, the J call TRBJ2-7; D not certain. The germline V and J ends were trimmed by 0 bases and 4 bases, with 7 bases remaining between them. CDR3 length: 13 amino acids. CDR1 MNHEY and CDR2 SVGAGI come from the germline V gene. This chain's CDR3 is CASSYSLGYEQYF. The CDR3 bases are TGTGCCAGCAGTTACTCTCTTGGTTACGAGCAGTACTTC.

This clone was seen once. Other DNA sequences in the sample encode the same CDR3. CDR3 sequence: CASSLALDTEAFF. The CDR3 coding sequence is TGTGCCAGCAGCTTAGCGCTGGACACTGAAGCTTTCTTT. The chain employs TRBV7-9 and TRBJ1-1; the D is unclear. In germline, CDR1 is SEHNR, CDR2 FQNEAQ (reference sequence). This CDR3 is 13 amino acids long. V shed 0 bases and J shed 3 bases, with 5 bases lying between them.

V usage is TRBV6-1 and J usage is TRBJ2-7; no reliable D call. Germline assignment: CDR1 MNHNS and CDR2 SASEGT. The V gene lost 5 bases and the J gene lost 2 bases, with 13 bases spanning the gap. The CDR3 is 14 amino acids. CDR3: CASSQDGNAYEQYF. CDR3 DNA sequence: TGTGCCAGCAGTCAAGACGGCAACGCCTACGAGCAGTACTTC.

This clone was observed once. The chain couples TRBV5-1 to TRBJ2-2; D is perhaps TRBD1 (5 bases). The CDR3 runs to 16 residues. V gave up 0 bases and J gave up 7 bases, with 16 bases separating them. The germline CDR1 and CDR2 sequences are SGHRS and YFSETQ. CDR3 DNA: TGCGCCAGCAGCTTGGTAGTGCAGGACCAGGGCGGGGAGCTGTTTTTT. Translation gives CASSLVVQDQGGELFF.

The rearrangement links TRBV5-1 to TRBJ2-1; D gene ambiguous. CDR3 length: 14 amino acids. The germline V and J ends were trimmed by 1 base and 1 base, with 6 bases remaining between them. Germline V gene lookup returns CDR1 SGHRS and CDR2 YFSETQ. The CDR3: CASSLIGSYNEQFF. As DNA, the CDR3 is TGCGCCAGCAGCTTGATAGGATCCTACAATGAGCAGTTCTTC.

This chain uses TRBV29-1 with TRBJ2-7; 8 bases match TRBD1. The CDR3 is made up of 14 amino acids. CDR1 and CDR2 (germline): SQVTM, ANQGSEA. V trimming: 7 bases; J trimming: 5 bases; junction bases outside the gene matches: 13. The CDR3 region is CSAKTGQGYDEQYF. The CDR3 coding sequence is TGCAGCGCTAAAACCGGACAGGGCTACGACGAGCAGTACTTC.

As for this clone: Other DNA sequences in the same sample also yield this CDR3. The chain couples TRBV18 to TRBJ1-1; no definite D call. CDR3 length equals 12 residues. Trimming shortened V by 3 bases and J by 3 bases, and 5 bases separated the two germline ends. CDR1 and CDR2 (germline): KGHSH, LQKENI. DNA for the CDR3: TGTGCCAGCTCACCCGGGTACACTGAAGCTTTCTTT. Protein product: CASSPGYTEAFF. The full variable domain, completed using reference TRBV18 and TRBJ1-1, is NAGVMQNPRHLVRRRGQEARLRCSPMKGHSHVYWYRQLPEEGLKFMVYLQKENIIDESGMPKERFSAEFPKEGPSILRIQQVVRGDSAAYFCASSPGYTEAFFGQGTRLTVV.

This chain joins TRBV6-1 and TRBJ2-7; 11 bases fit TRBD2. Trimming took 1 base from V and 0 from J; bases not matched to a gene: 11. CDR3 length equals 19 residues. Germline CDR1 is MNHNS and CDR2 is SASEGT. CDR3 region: CASSEDLAGGLFSSYEQYF. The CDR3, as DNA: TGTGCCAGCAGTGAAGATCTAGCGGGAGGTCTCTTTAGCTCCTACGAGCAGTACTTC.

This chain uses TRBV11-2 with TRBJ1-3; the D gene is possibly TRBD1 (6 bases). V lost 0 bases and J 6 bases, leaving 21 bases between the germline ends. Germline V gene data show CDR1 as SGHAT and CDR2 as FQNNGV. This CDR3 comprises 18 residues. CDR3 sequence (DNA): TGTGCCAGCAGCTTAGATTCGCACGTTGAGGGGGTGGCAAACACCATATATTTT. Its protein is CASSLDSHVEGVANTIYF.